The 21 T cell receptor beta chains reported below all come from one sample, sequenced in a study of technical replicates of blood from four donors. Sequencing was performed with immunoSEQ multiplex PCR; in TCRdb, only in-frame clones are kept and a portion is missing. The repertoire consists of fewer than 15,000 clones, with 94% occurring once and the leading ten covering 7.5% to 8%. Sequenced sample: PBMCs. The receptor set was obtained from a human donor in good health.

This chain uses TRBV6-1 with TRBJ1-5; 7 nucleotides agree with TRBD1. The V gene end was trimmed by 7 bases and the J gene end by 7 bases; junction bases not matched to a gene: 10. This CDR3 region has 14 residues. CDR1 is MNHNS, CDR2 SASEGT, per germline. For the CDR3, the DNA is TGTGCCAGCAACCCTACAGGGGCCAGCCAGCCCCAGCATTTT. This codes for CASNPTGASQPQHF.

This sequence joins TRBV18 and TRBJ1-1; the match to TRBD1 covers 9 bases. The germline CDR1 and CDR2 sequences are KGHSH and LQKENI. The V segment lost 3 bases and the J segment 6 bases; nucleotides outside the gene matches: 5. The CDR3 consists of 14 residues. The CDR3 coding sequence is TGTGCCAGCTCACCGGGGACAGGGAATTCTGAAGCTTTCTTT. Translated: CASSPGTGNSEAFF.

The J gene is TRBJ2-7, the V gene TRBV27; TRBD2 matches at 13 bases. The ends lost 6 bases at V and 7 bases at J; junction bases unmatched: 12. This CDR3 region has 16 residues. Per the germline V gene, CDR1 is MNHEY and CDR2 is SMNVEV (reference sequence). The CDR3 region is CASSSFGLAGAREQYF. Written as DNA, the CDR3 is TGTGCCAGCAGCAGCTTCGGACTAGCGGGGGCCCGGGAGCAGTACTTC.

The chain carries TRBV7-2 and TRBJ2-1, with 10 bases matching TRBD2. CDR1 is SGHTA, CDR2 FQGNSA, per germline. This CDR3 is 15 amino acids long. V lost 5 bases to trimming and J lost 5 bases; unmatched junction nucleotides: 6. CDR3 sequence: CASSQTSGPHNEQFF. CDR3 DNA: TGTGCCAGCAGCCAGACTAGCGGGCCTCACAATGAGCAGTTCTTC.

The gene calls are TRBV2 and TRBJ1-1, with TRBD1 as a possible D gene (5 bases). Trimming shortened V by 2 bases and J by 0 bases, and 13 bases separated the two germline ends. Germline V gives CDR1 SNHLY, CDR2 FYNNEI. CDR3 length: 16 amino acids. Here the CDR3 DNA reads TGTGCCAGCAGTGAAAGGGGAGGGAGCCTGAACACTGAAGCTTTCTTT. This codes for CASSERGGSLNTEAFF.

This sequence joins TRBV14 and TRBJ1-2, with D maybe TRBD1 (6 bases). V was shortened by 0 bases and J by 10 bases, with 12 bases between the two germline ends. The CDR3 totals 13 residues. The germline CDR1 and CDR2 sequences are SGHDN and FVKESK. CDR3 bases: TGTGCCAGCAGCCAAGATTTAGGGGGAGCCTACACCTTC. Amino acids: CASSQDLGGAYTF.

The rearrangement joins TRBV27 to TRBJ1-1, with 7 bases matching TRBD1. V lost 2 bases to trimming and J lost 5 bases; unmatched junction nucleotides: 5. This CDR3 has 14 residues. From germline, CDR1 is MNHEY and CDR2 SMNVEV (reference sequence). In nucleotides, the CDR3 is TGTGCCAGCAGTTTAATGGGCAGGGGGACTGAAGCTTTCTTT. Translating it yields CASSLMGRGTEAFF.

V gene TRBV28 combines with J gene TRBJ2-2; D might be TRBD2 (6 bases). V lost 6 bases and J 3 bases, leaving 11 bases between the germline ends. This CDR3 comprises 14 residues. Germline V gene data show CDR1 as MDHEN and CDR2 as SYDVKM. CDR3 region: CASREGPYTGELFF. Written as DNA, the CDR3 is TGTGCCAGCAGGGAGGGCCCTTACACCGGGGAGCTGTTTTTT.

The V and J genes are TRBV6-1 and TRBJ1-1; 9 positions agree with TRBD1. V trimming: 5 bases; J trimming: 5 bases; junction bases outside the gene matches: 9. Germline CDR1 reads MNHNS; CDR2 reads SASEGT. This CDR3 has 15 residues. For the CDR3, the DNA is TGTGCCAGCAGTTCTATGTCTGGGACAGGGACTGAAGCTTTCTTT. Protein product: CASSSMSGTGTEAFF.

The gene calls are TRBV2 and TRBJ2-5, with D possibly TRBD2 on 6 matching bases. This CDR3 comprises 14 residues. Germline assignment: CDR1 SNHLY and CDR2 FYNNEI. Trimming cost V 8 bases and J 4 bases, with 17 bases left between them. DNA of the CDR3: TGTGCCAGCGTTGGGGGAGGCGCCGGAGAGACCCAGTACTTC. The encoded protein is CASVGGGAGETQYF.

The chain combines TRBV6-1 with TRBJ2-7, with TRBD2 identical over 11 bases. After removal of 1 base from V and 7 bases from J, the junction contained 9 bases not matched to a gene. The CDR3 loop spans 16 amino acids. CDR1 is MNHNS and CDR2 is SASEGT in the germline V gene. The CDR3 here is CASSEETSGSYREQYF. In nucleotides, the CDR3 is TGTGCCAGCAGTGAAGAAACTAGCGGGAGCTACAGAGAGCAGTACTTC.

This chain connects TRBV6-5 to TRBJ2-4, with 8 bases identical to TRBD1. The CDR3 totals 13 residues. V gave up 5 bases and J gave up 9 bases; unmatched junction bases: 6. CDR1 is MNHEY, CDR2 SVGAGI, per germline. The CDR3 loop is CASSPGQGIIQYF. The CDR3 nucleotides are TGTGCCAGCAGTCCCGGACAGGGTATCATTCAGTACTTC.

This chain joins TRBV28 and TRBJ1-5; D is perhaps TRBD1 (6 bases). With 3 bases removed from V and 1 base from J, the gap between germline ends came to 13 bases. The CDR3 runs to 16 residues. Germline V gene lookup returns CDR1 MDHEN and CDR2 SYDVKM. The CDR3 spells CASSFQGFGSNQPQHF. The DNA of the CDR3 is TGTGCCAGCAGTTTCCAGGGGTTTGGGAGCAATCAGCCCCAGCATTTT. The complete variable domain, with remaining parts taken from reference TRBV28 and TRBJ1-5, reads DVKVTQSSRYLVKRTGEKVFLECVQDMDHENMFWYRQDPGLGLRLIYFSYDVKMKEKGDIPEGYSVSREKKERFSLILESASTNQTSMYLCASSFQGFGSNQPQHFGDGTRLSIL.

CDR3 loop: CASSTDRSSSYEQYF. The CDR3 DNA follows: TGTGCCAGTAGTACCGACAGGTCCAGCTCCTACGAGCAGTACTTC. This chain connects TRBV19 to TRBJ2-7; D may be TRBD1 (6 bases). The CDR3 sequence is 15 residues long. Trimming removed 4 bases from V and 0 bases from J, with 13 bases in between. CDR1 is LNHDA and CDR2 is SQIVND in the germline V gene (reference sequence).

V usage is TRBV21-1 and J usage is TRBJ2-2; the table assigns TRBD2, which was not confirmed against the DNA. TRBV21-1 is a known pseudogene. This CDR3 spans 16 amino acids. CDR3: CASSKEPRGNTGELFF. CDR3 DNA: TGTGCCAGCAGCAAGGAACCGCGGGGGAACACCGGGGAGCTGTTTTTT.

Only a few counts were recorded for this clone. The chain employs TRBV6-1 and TRBJ2-7, with D possibly matching TRBD1 (6 bases). This CDR3 contains 14 residues. Trimming pared 0 bases from V and 0 bases from J, leaving 6 bases between. Germline CDR1 and CDR2: MNHNS and SASEGT. The DNA of the CDR3 is TGTGCCAGCAGTGAAGCAGGGGGCTCCTACGAGCAGTACTTC. Residues: CASSEAGGSYEQYF.

This clone came up once. The chain has TRBV7-6 and TRBJ1-2, with TRBD1 identical over 10 bases. Trimming cost V 2 bases and J 3 bases; bases outside gene matches: 9. Germline CDR1 reads SGHVS; CDR2 reads FNYEAQ. This CDR3 has 17 residues. This CDR3 reads CASSLTGTGVGDYGYTF. CDR3 DNA: TGTGCCAGCAGCTTAACCGGGACAGGGGTTGGAGACTATGGCTACACCTTC.

The sample holds a few counts of this clone. This sequence joins TRBV5-1 and TRBJ1-1, with TRBD1 as a possible D gene (6 bases). Per germline, CDR1 SGHRS and CDR2 YFSETQ. This CDR3 region has 15 residues. The ends were cut back, 4 bases at V and 4 bases at J, with 17 bases in the middle. CDR3 region: CASSQNEGGSTEAFF. The CDR3, as DNA: TGCGCCAGCAGCCAGAATGAGGGGGGGAGCACTGAAGCTTTCTTT.

V is TRBV10-2 and J is TRBJ2-5, with 13 bases lining up with TRBD2. Trimming removed 1 base from V and 4 bases from J; junction bases left unmatched: 3. In germline, CDR1 is WSHSY, CDR2 SAAADI. This CDR3 has 16 residues. Here the CDR3 reads CASSELGTSGIETQYF. The DNA of the CDR3 is TGCGCCAGCAGTGAGTTAGGGACTAGCGGGATAGAGACCCAGTACTTC.

This sequence joins TRBV28 and TRBJ2-7; D unresolved. Germline loops: CDR1 MDHEN, CDR2 SYDVKM. There are 12 residues in the CDR3. V was pared by 5 bases and J by 3 bases, with 8 bases between. In nucleotides, the CDR3 is TGTGCCAGCAGTCTCCCGGGCTACGAGCAGTACTTC. It is translated as CASSLPGYEQYF.

The chain recombines TRBV5-4 with TRBJ2-2; 14 nucleotides agree with TRBD2. The CDR3 has 16 residues. Trimming removed 3 bases from V and 8 bases from J; junction bases left unmatched: 6. Germline V gives CDR1 SGHNT, CDR2 YYREEE (reference sequence). CDR3 in DNA: TGTGCCAGCAGCTGGGGACTAGCGGGAGCTGGGGGGGAGCTGTTTTTT. Its protein is CASSWGLAGAGGELFF.